This TCR beta chain was retrieved from a study of T cell clonality in common variable immunodeficiency. The study, taken as a whole, reports: Compared with healthy controls, CVID subjects showed increased TCRbeta clonality, mostly in about a third. What drives increased CVID clonality needs T cell subpopulation sequencing.

Both groups were predominantly of Caucasian heritage. Of note for this clone: No antigen is known for it.

Generated by immunoSEQ multiplex PCR, the TCRdb table keeps only in-frame clones and is missing some. Observed are more than 35,000 clones, no singletons, with the top ten taking around 0.7%. The sequence derives from a person aged 18 to 70 in good health. The source material was peripheral blood mononuclear cells.

The CDR3 spells CASSGTGVRTYNEQFF. CDR3 bases read: TGCGCCAGCAGCGGGACAGGGGTGAGGACCTACAATGAG. The chain employs TRBV5-1 and TRBJ2-1, with 10 bases identical to TRBD1. The read ends 3 residues shy of where the CDR3 ends; the end is completed using the germline J gene. Germline lookup yields CDR1 SGHRS and CDR2 YFSETQ. Unmatched junction bases numbered 6, after V lost 4 bases and J lost 2 bases. CDR3 length equals 16 residues.